The sequence of this TCR beta chain was determined in a study of early T cells in non-severe SARS-CoV-2 infection (dated by TCRdb to about 2021). Study-wide context: TCR sequencing used bulk RNA from unsorted whole blood, so alpha and beta chains could not be paired.

To prepare the library, 5' RACE was applied. Sequencing was carried out with a NextSeq 500. The TCR library protocol attached unique molecular identifiers to individual cDNA molecules to correct for sequencing error and PCR bias. Both TCR alpha and beta chains were sequenced, and tight co-correlation was observed between alpha and beta sequence abundances in each sample. The study's own analysis went as follows. V gene, J gene and CDR3 annotation of TCR sequences was performed with Decombinator V4. TCRs were defined as expanded if a significant change between any two time points was detected under a Poisson model with p below 0.0001. Abundances of TCRs were expressed as counts per million after normalisation to the total number of TCRs sequenced in each sample. MAIT TCRs were defined by TRAV1-2 paired with TRAJ12, TRAJ20 or TRAJ33, and iNKT TCRs by TRAV10 paired with TRAJ18. VDJdb, accessed 1 November 2021, was searched for CMV, EBV and SARS-CoV-2 annotated TCRs, excluding TCRs annotated for multiple antigens. The public reads were quality trimmed at Q25 with fastp and then assembled into clones with MiXCR by TCRdb, keeping productive beta chains. Rows matching on CDR3 protein sequence are summarized as one entry with the most common DNA and genes. These V and J calls rely on TCRdb rather than the paper's analysis. For this sample the table gives tens of thousands of distinct CDR3 sequences, of which about 9.3% were detected only once. The top ten constitute 4% to 4.5% of the sample.

This clonotype was detected only a few times. Its specific antigen is unknown. No much larger clone exists at a distance of one base, and base qualities are not known. Here is what the overall study found, with its caveats: VDJdb matching was skewed toward anti-spike CD8 responses and likely underestimated virus-specific expansions by missing private and CD4 specificities.

Set within a cohort of healthcare workers in London, UK, this nested case-control study involved weekly PCR testing of nasopharyngeal swabs along with blood sampling. Healthcare workers were recruited between 23 and 31 March 2020, during the week of the UK lockdown, and were followed weekly for up to 16 weeks. The CDR3, from cysteine to phenylalanine, totals 16 residues. Kept here is only the CDR3 DNA, which spans 48 bases and is read in frame from base 1. CDR1 LGHNA and CDR2 YSLEER are derived from the germline V gene. Germline trimming amounts to 3 bases on V and 6 bases on J, with 6 as the count of junction bases outside the gene matches.

Sequencing was done on a sample of whole blood. The chain is assembled from TRBV4-3 and TRBJ1-6; TRBD1 aligns with 9 central bases. This receptor was identified in an adult who was a healthcare worker with PCR-confirmed SARS-CoV-2 infection or an uninfected control (not recorded which). At the DNA level, the sequence is TGCGCCAGCAGCCATGTCACAGGGGGCGGTAATTCACCCCTCCACTTT. This translates into CASSHVTGGGNSPLHF.